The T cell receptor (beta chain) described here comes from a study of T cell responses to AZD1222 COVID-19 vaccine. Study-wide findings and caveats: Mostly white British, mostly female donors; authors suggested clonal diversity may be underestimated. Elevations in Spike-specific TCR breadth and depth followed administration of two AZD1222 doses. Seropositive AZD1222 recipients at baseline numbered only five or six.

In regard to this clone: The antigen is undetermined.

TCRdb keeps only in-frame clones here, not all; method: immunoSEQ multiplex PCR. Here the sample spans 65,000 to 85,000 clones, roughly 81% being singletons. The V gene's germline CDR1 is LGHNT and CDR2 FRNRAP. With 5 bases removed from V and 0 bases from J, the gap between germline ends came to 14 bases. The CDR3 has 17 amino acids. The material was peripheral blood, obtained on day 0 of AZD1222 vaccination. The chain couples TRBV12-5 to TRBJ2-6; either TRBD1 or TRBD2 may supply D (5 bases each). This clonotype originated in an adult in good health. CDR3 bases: TGTGCTAGTGGTCCAACGGGACGCCCCTCTGGGGCCAACGTCCTGACTTTC. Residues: CASGPTGRPSGANVLTF.